The present T cell receptor (beta chain) was sequenced within a study of cytomegalovirus exposure and HLA in healthy donors. The PCR had 60 Vbeta and 13 Jbeta primers. Libraries were prepared by immunoSEQ multiplex PCR; TCRdb keeps only in-frame clonotypes and omits some of them. The sample contains about 150,000 clones, around three quarters of which appear only once. The sequence came from a woman in her forties in good health and CMV-seronegative. What was sequenced was PBMCs.

This CDR3 reads CASSQGGVIQNIQYF. The CDR3, as DNA: TGCGCCAGCAGCCAAGGGGGGGTTATTCAAAACATTCAGTACTTC. The chain combines TRBV4-1 with TRBJ2-4, with TRBD2 as a possible D gene (6 bases). The length of the CDR3 is 15 residues. Between the trimmed V and J ends, which lost 1 base and 5 bases, there was a span of 12 bases. Germline V gene lookup returns CDR1 MGHRA and CDR2 YSYEKL.